A single sample is the source of the 13 T cell receptor beta chains below, sequenced in a study of blood T cell repertoires in COVID-19. TCRdb keeps only in-frame clones here, not all; method: immunoSEQ multiplex PCR. Of under 150,000 clones listed, more than 75% are singletons. Sequencing was done on a sample of peripheral blood. Source of these receptors: a woman aged 40 to 50 with acute or convalescent COVID-19.

J is TRBJ2-7 and V is TRBV9; 9 bases line up with TRBD1. The CDR3 consists of 14 residues. J was trimmed by 4 bases and V by 3 bases; bases with no gene match: 5. In germline, CDR1 is SGDLS, CDR2 YYNGEE. CDR3: CASSDGTGQYEQYF. CDR3 coding DNA: TGTGCCAGCAGCGACGGGACAGGGCAATACGAGCAGTACTTC.

The rearrangement joins TRBV2 to TRBJ1-1, with 8 positions matching TRBD1. The CDR3 is made up of 14 amino acids. From germline, CDR1 is SNHLY and CDR2 FYNNEI. The trim removed 7 bases at V and 1 base at J, leaving 5 bases unmatched. The CDR3 DNA is TGTGCCAGCACCCGGACAGGGACGAACACTGAAGCTTTCTTT. Protein: CASTRTGTNTEAFF.

The chain joins TRBV28 to TRBJ1-2; TRBD1 aligns across 9 bases. The CDR3 totals 14 residues. The germline V gene has CDR1 MDHEN and CDR2 SYDVKM. After removal of 2 bases from V and 7 bases from J, the junction contained 5 bases not matched to a gene. CDR3 sequence reads: CASSLIQGASGYTF. The CDR3, as DNA: TGTGCCAGCAGTTTAATACAGGGGGCATCTGGCTACACCTTC.

In this sample, this clone turned up many times. This rearrangement joins TRBV7-9 to TRBJ2-1; maybe TRBD2 (5 bases). The CDR3 loop spans 15 amino acids. Germline CDR1 SEHNR, CDR2 FQNEAQ (reference sequence). Trimming took 2 bases from V and 2 from J, leaving 10 bases between them. CDR3 in amino acids: CASSLHGEPYNEQFF. CDR3 bases: TGTGCCAGCAGCTTACACGGGGAACCCTACAATGAGCAGTTCTTC.

The rearrangement uses TRBV6-2 or TRBV6-3 and TRBJ1-2; D gene ambiguous. The CDR3 runs to 12 residues. Trimming removed 2 bases from V and 4 bases from J, with 5 bases in between. CDR1 and CDR2 (germline): MNHEY, SVGEGT. CDR3 DNA sequence: TGTGCCAGCAGTTACAGGAGCTATGGCTACACCTTC. Translating it yields CASSYRSYGYTF.

The chain carries TRBV11-2 and TRBJ1-2, with D perhaps TRBD1 (6 bases). V lost 4 bases and J lost 3, with 15 bases in between. The germline CDR1 and CDR2 sequences are SGHAT and FQNNGV. The CDR3 is 15 amino acids. The CDR3 coding sequence is TGTGCCAGCAGCTCTTCAGGGGCATCGCACTATGGCTACACCTTC. This codes for CASSSSGASHYGYTF. Together with reference TRBV11-2 and TRBJ1-2, the CDR3 gives the full variable domain: EAGVAQSPRYKIIEKRQSVAFWCNPISGHATLYWYQQILGQGPKLLIQFQNNGVVDDSQLPKDRFSAERLKGVDSTLKIQPAKLEDSAVYLCASSSSGASHYGYTFGSGTRLTVV.

This clone occurred once. V and J are TRBV6-5 and TRBJ1-2; 10 positions match TRBD1. The CDR3 consists of 15 residues. The germline gives CDR1 MNHEY, CDR2 SVGAGI. Trimming at V came to 0 bases and at J to 7 bases, leaving 5 bases not matched to a gene. The CDR3 protein is CASSYSPGQGFGYTF. As DNA, the CDR3 is TGTGCCAGCAGTTACTCCCCGGGACAGGGGTTTGGCTACACCTTC.

The chain is built from TRBV10-3 and TRBJ2-3, with 12 bases identical to TRBD2. Trimming cost V 4 bases and J 2 bases; bases outside gene matches: 7. The germline CDR1 and CDR2 sequences are ENHRY and SYGVKD. The length of the CDR3 is 17 residues. CDR3 protein: CAISGLAGEGATDTQYF. The CDR3 bases are TGTGCCATCAGTGGACTAGCGGGAGAAGGGGCCACAGATACGCAGTATTTT.

The chain carries TRBV5-8 and TRBJ1-2; 7 nucleotides agree with TRBD1. Germline CDR1 and CDR2: SGHTS and YDEGEE. With V trimmed by 2 bases and J by 4 bases, 14 bases remained unmatched. This CDR3 comprises 17 residues. CDR3 protein: CASSLAISSGTAYGYTF. CDR3 in DNA: TGTGCCAGCAGCTTAGCGATTTCTTCCGGGACAGCCTATGGCTACACCTTC.

Notes on this clone: Germline is not matched at one junction end, which may reflect a read error. The genes are TRBV6-5 and TRBJ1-1, with a tentative D call TRBD1 (6 bases). The length of the CDR3 is 13 residues. In germline, CDR1 is MNHEY, CDR2 SVGAGI. The CDR3 DNA is TGTGCCAGCAGTCAATCCCAACAGGGAACAGCCAACTTT. Translated: CASSQSQQGTANF.

In nucleotides, the CDR3 is TGCGCCAGCACCCTTCAGGGGACAGCCTACGAGCAGTACTTC. This gives the protein CASTLQGTAYEQYF. The chain carries TRBV5-1 and TRBJ2-7, with TRBD1 matching over 7 bases. J gave up 2 bases and V 6 bases, and 8 bases lay outside the gene matches. The germline V gene encodes CDR1 SGHRS and CDR2 YFSETQ. The CDR3 sequence is 14 residues long.

V is TRBV9 and J is TRBJ2-1; 8 bases fit TRBD2. Losses at the gene ends were 0 bases for V and 3 bases for J; bases not matched to a gene: 2. The CDR3 sequence is 15 residues long. The germline CDR1 and CDR2 sequences are SGDLS and YYNGEE. This CDR3 reads CASSVVGTSYNEQFF. Here the CDR3 DNA reads TGTGCCAGCAGCGTAGTCGGGACTAGCTACAATGAGCAGTTCTTC.

This rearrangement joins TRBV30 to TRBJ1-6; D ambiguous. Trimming cost V 4 bases and J 4 bases, with 14 bases left between them. Germline lookup yields CDR1 GTSNPN and CDR2 SVGIG (reference sequence). The CDR3 has 15 residues. In DNA form, the CDR3 reads TGTGCCTGGACCCTCACTACGGGATATAATTCACCCCTCCACTTT. Protein sequence: CAWTLTTGYNSPLHF.